This TCR beta chain was profiled in a study of metastatic and nonmetastatic thyroid tumors. Across the study: Repertoire comparisons spanned blood and tumor or nodule tissue from malignant and benign thyroid patients. Broader study findings: According to reports, the diversity of TCR beta was significantly higher in malignant thyroid tumors than in benign nodules, and this held in both blood and tumor samples.

Methods used by the authors: A distant-metastasis classifier for papillary thyroid cancer was built using CDR3 differences across clinicopathological groups. TCRdb re-analyzed the PCR reads through MiXCR. The V and J calls and clone size come from TCRdb's table, not from the authors' own analysis. In the table there are approximately 70,000 clones, around 18% of which are singletons. Patients underwent thyroid surgery, and none had received any treatment before it. V gave up 4 bases and J gave up 2 bases, with 17 bases separating them. The germline V gene encodes CDR1 MNHEY and CDR2 SMNVEV (reference sequence). The CDR3 is 16 residues long. This clone appeared many times. Its antigen is not known.

J is TRBJ2-5 and V is TRBV27; perhaps TRBD2 as D (5 bases). The receptor was isolated from a female donor with papillary thyroid cancer or a benign thyroid nodule (not recorded which). Some clones in this sample may be carry-over from other donors' samples. Sequenced input: blood. In nucleotides, the CDR3 is TGTGCCAGCAGTTCATTCGTTGGTGGGAGACAAGAGACCCAGTACTTC. This translates into CASSSFVGGRQETQYF.